The 5 T cell receptor beta chains in this list originate from one sample, sequenced in a study of T cell repertoires in cytomegalovirus infection. Via MiXCR, TCRdb re-called the reads, giving one row per CDR3 protein. The sample includes fewer than 700,000 distinct CDR3 sequences, 24% of them seen just once. The sequenced material came from CD8+ T cells from PBMCs. Source of these receptors: a human donor in good health (CMV status not recorded). Some clones in this sample may be carry-over from other donors' samples.

This chain joins TRBV7-9 and TRBJ2-1; TRBD1 agrees at 7 bases. Germline assignment: CDR1 SEHNR and CDR2 FQNEAQ (reference sequence). CDR3 length: 16 residues. The J segment lost 0 bases and the V segment lost 5 bases, leaving 7 bases of the junction unmatched. The CDR3 here is CASSLDRFGSYNEQFF. The CDR3 DNA is TGTGCCAGCAGCCTGGACAGGTTTGGCTCCTACAATGAGCAGTTCTTC. Full variable domain (remainder filled in from reference TRBV7-9 and TRBJ2-1): DTGVSQNPRHKITKRGQNVTFRCDPISEHNRLYWYRQTLGQGPEFLTYFQNEAQLEKSRLLSDRFSAERPKGSFSTLEIQRTEQGDSAMYLCASSLDRFGSYNEQFFGPGTRLTVL.

This clonotype was seen ten or more times. The chain has TRBV27 and TRBJ2-3; D ambiguous. This CDR3 has 12 amino acids. Germline-derived CDR1 and CDR2 are MNHEY and SMNVEV (reference sequence). Trimming left V 6 bases short and J 4 bases short, with 8 bases between. DNA for the CDR3: TGTGCCAGCAGCAAGATTGCAGATACGCAGTATTTT. Amino acids: CASSKIADTQYF.

The chain has TRBV7-6 and TRBJ2-1; D perhaps matches TRBD2 (6 bases). The CDR3 totals 13 residues. Trimming pared 1 base from V and 10 bases from J, leaving 11 bases between. Germline V gene lookup returns CDR1 SGHVS and CDR2 FNYEAQ. CDR3 DNA: TGTGCCAGCAGCTTAGAACTAGCTGGGGAGCAGTTCTTC. Translation gives CASSLELAGEQFF. Looking up the rest from reference TRBV7-6 and TRBJ2-1 gives the full variable domain: GAGVSQSPRYKVTKRGQDVALRCDPISGHVSLYWYRQALGQGPEFLTYFNYEAQQDKSGLPNDRFSAERPEGSISTLTIQRTEQRDSAMYRCASSLELAGEQFFGPGTRLTVL.

This chain connects TRBV29-1 to TRBJ1-2; unclear D gene. The ends were cut back, 6 bases at V and 4 bases at J, with 12 bases in the middle. CDR3 length equals 12 residues. CDR1 and CDR2 from the germline V gene are SQVTM and ANQGSEA. The CDR3 reads CSVPQDVYGYTF. CDR3 coding DNA: TGCAGCGTCCCCCAGGATGTCTATGGCTACACCTTC.

This clonotype is a singleton in its sample. With a much larger clone just one base away, this may be a read error. This rearrangement joins TRBV7-6 to TRBJ2-3, with D possibly TRBD1 on 5 matching bases. Germline CDR1 reads SGHVS; CDR2 reads FNYEAQ. The V gene lost 4 bases and the J gene lost 4 bases, with 21 bases spanning the gap. The CDR3 totals 17 residues. In nucleotides, the CDR3 is TGTGCCAGCAGCTCTCCTCGGACAAGGGGCCACGCAGATACGCAGTATTTT. The encoded protein is CASSSPRTRGHADTQYF. Full variable domain (outside the CDR3, taken from reference TRBV7-6 and TRBJ2-3): GAGVSQSPRYKVTKRGQDVALRCDPISGHVSLYWYRQALGQGPEFLTYFNYEAQQDKSGLPNDRFSAERPEGSISTLTIQRTEQRDSAMYRCASSSPRTRGHADTQYFGPGTRLTVL.